One T cell receptor (beta chain) is described in this entry. The target of this receptor is not known. Per-base qualities were not stored, and no clone one base away is much larger. The sample belongs to a study of blood T cell repertoires in COVID-19 (dated by TCRdb to 2018 to 2021). About the study as a whole: Collaborator samples came from the United States, Italy and Spain and covered acute and convalescent phases of COVID-19. Nearly every sample came with metadata listing a de-identified subject ID, COVID-19 status, age in years and sex. The samples were drawn from two sources: the first 160 participants of the ongoing ImmuneRACE study, and 1,000 to 1,500 subjects contributed by 6 global collaborators. The dataset comprised deeply sampled blood TCRbeta repertoires from subjects exposed to, actively infected with, or recovered from COVID-19. Where available, HLA class I and class II types were obtained from metadata supplied by the sample provider rather than from assay-based typing. The repertoires were released in a freely available public database intended as a resource for research on the immune response to SARS-CoV-2. The material from the prospective study consisted of cDNA or gDNA derived from T cells, B-cell-depleted T cells, or PBMCs.

Study-wide findings and limitations: The amount of clinical and demographic metadata varied by source and participant and was provided uncurated.

CDR1 SEHNR and CDR2 FQNEAQ were looked up in the germline V gene (reference sequence). Including the terminal cysteine and phenylalanine, the CDR3 comprises 16 residues. The entry retains the CDR3 DNA only, 48 bases that are in frame from base 1. Clipping removes 5 bases from V and 2 bases from J, with 10 as the unmatched junction base count. TCRbeta CDR3 regions were amplified from genomic DNA by means of the immunoSEQ Assay, a bias-controlled multiplex PCR. The study's processing was this. The number of nucleated cells in each sample was estimated from the amplification of reference gene primers within the assay. Sequence reads were collapsed and filtered to measure the absolute abundance of every unique TCRbeta CDR3 rearrangement. For each sample, productive Simpson clonality was calculated by taking the square root of Simpson's diversity index across productive rearrangements. TCRdb provides this immuneACCESS table in a form limited to in-frame rearrangements. Some clones are lacking; in checked studies, under half of them reflect an unresolved V gene, and why the rest are absent is not known. Clonal size and the V and J genes are those of that table, whereas D and trimming came from the DNA. Across this sample there are fewer than 300,000 clones, with 87% seen only once. The ten largest clonotypes hold over 2% of the sample.

Collaborating institutions collected whole blood in K2EDTA tubes following their own protocols. Collaborator samples were shipped for TCRbeta analysis as frozen whole blood, isolated PBMCs, or DNA extracted from either sample type. The sample consisted of peripheral blood. The TCR sequence derives from a woman between 45 and 60 years old with acute or convalescent COVID-19. The rearranged chain carries TRBV7-9 and TRBJ2-3; 7 junctional bases match TRBD2. For the CDR3, the sequence is CASSAERDWDTDTQYF. Here is the DNA: TGTGCCAGCAGCGCGGAGCGGGACTGGGACACAGATACGCAGTATTTT.